The source of this TCR beta chain is a study of technical replicates of blood from a handful of donors. Profiled with immunoSEQ multiplex PCR; TCRdb holds only in-frame clones, not every one. The data hold tens of thousands of clones, with around 96% observed a single time. The receptor was isolated from a human donor in good health. Sequencing was performed on T cells isolated from PBMCs.

As DNA, the CDR3 is TGCAGCGCCCTATTAGTGACAGCCGCCTACGAGCAGTACTTC. It yields the protein CSALLVTAAYEQYF. The rearrangement joins TRBV29-1 to TRBJ2-7; maybe TRBD1 (5 bases). Trimming pared 7 bases from V and 2 bases from J, leaving 18 bases between. The germline V gene encodes CDR1 SQVTM and CDR2 ANQGSEA. The CDR3 loop spans 14 amino acids.